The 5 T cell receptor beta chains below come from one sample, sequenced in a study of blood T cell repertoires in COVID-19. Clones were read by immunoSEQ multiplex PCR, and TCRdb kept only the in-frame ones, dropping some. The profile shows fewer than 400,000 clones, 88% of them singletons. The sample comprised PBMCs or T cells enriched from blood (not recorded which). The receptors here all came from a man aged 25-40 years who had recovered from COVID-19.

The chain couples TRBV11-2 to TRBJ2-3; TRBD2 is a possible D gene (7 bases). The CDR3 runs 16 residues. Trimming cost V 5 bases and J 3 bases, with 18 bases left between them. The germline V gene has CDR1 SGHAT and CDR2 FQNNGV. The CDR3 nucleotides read TGTGCCAGCAGCCTACCCTTGAGGGGGGGAACAGATACGCAGTATTTT. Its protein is CASSLPLRGGTDTQYF.

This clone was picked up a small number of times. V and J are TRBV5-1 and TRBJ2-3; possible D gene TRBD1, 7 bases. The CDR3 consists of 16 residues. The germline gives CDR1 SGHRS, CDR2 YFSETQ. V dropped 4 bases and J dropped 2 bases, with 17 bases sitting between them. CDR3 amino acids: CASSPGGTADTDTQYF. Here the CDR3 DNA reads TGCGCCAGCAGCCCCGGAGGGACAGCGGACACAGATACGCAGTATTTT.

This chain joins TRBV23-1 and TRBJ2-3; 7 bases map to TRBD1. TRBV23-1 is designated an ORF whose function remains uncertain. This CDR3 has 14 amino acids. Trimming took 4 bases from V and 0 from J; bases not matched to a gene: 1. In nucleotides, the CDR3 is TGCGCCAGCAGTCGACAGGGAAGCACAGATACGCAGTATTTT. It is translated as CASSRQGSTDTQYF.

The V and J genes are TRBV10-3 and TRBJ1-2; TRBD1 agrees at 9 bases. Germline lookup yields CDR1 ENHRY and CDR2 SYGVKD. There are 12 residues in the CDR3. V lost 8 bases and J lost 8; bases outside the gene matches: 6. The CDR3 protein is CAIDRGFRGYTF. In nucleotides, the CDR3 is TGTGCCATCGACAGGGGGTTCCGGGGCTACACCTTC.

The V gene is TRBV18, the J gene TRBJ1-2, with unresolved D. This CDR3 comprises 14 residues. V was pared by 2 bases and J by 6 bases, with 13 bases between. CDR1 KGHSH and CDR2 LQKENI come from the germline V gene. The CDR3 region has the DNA TGTGCCAGCTCACCAGAGAGGGTATCGGATGGCTACACCTTC. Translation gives CASSPERVSDGYTF.